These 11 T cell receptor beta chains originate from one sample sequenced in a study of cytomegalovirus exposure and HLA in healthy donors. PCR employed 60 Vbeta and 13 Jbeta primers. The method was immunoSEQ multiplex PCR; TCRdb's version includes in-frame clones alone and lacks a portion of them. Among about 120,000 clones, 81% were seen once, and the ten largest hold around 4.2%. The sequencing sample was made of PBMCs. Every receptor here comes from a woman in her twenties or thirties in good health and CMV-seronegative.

In DNA, the CDR3 is TGTGCCAGCAGTTACTCAACGGGGGGCAATCAGCCCCAGCATTTT. It translates to CASSYSTGGNQPQHF. This chain uses TRBV6-6 with TRBJ1-5; possible D gene TRBD1, 5 bases. This CDR3 has 15 amino acids. V lost 0 bases and J lost 2, with 8 bases in between. The germline V gene encodes CDR1 MNHNY and CDR2 SVGAGI (reference sequence).

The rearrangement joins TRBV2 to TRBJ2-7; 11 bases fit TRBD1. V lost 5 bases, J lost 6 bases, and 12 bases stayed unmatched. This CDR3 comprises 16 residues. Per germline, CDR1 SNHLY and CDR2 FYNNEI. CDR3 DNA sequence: TGTGCCAGCAGTAAACGGCGGACAGGGGGCATGGCCGAGCAGTACTTC. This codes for CASSKRRTGGMAEQYF.

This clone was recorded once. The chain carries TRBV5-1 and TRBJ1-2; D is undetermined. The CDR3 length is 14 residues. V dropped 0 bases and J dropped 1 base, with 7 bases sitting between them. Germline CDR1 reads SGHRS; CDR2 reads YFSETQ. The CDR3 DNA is TGCGCCAGCAGCTTGGGTGCAGATAACTATGGCTACACCTTC. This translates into CASSLGADNYGYTF.

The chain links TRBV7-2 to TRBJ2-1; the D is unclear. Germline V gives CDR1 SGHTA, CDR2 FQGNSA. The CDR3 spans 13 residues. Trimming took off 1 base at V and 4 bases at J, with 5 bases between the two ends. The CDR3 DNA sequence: TGTGCCAGCAGCTTAGACACATACAATGAGCAGTTCTTC. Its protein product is CASSLDTYNEQFF.

The CDR3, as DNA: TGTGCCTGGAGTGGACAGGGAGCCGAGCAGTACTTC. This sequence encodes CAWSGQGAEQYF. V gene TRBV30 combines with J gene TRBJ2-7, with TRBD1 matching over 7 bases. Germline V gene sequence: CDR1 GTSNPN, CDR2 SVGIG (reference sequence). The CDR3 spans 12 residues. V lost 1 base to trimming and J lost 6 bases; unmatched junction nucleotides: 3.

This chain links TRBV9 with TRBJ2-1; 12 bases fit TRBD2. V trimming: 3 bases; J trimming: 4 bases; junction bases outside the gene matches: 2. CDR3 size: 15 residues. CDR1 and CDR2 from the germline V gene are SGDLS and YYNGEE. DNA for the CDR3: TGTGCCAGCAGCGGAGGACTAGCGGGATACAATGAGCAGTTCTTC. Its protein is CASSGGLAGYNEQFF.

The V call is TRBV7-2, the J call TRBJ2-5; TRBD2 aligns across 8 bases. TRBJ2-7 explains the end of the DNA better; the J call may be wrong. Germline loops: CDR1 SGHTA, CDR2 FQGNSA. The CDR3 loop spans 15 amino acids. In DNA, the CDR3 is TGTGCCAGCAGCTCAAGGACTAGCCTCTCCTACGAGCAGTACTTC. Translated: CASSSRTSLSYEQYF.

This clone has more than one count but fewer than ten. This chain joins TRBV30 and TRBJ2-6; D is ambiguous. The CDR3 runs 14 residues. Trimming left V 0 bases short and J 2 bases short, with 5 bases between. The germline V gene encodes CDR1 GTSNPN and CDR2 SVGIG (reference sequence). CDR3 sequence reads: CAWSVLTGANVLTF. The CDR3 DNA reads TGTGCCTGGAGTGTCCTTACTGGGGCCAACGTCCTGACTTTC.

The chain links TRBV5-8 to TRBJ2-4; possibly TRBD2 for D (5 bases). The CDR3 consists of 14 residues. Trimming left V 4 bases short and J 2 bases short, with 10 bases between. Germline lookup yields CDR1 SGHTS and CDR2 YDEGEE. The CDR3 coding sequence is TGTGCCAGCAGCCCGGGATTATCCAAAAACATTCAGTACTTC. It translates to CASSPGLSKNIQYF.

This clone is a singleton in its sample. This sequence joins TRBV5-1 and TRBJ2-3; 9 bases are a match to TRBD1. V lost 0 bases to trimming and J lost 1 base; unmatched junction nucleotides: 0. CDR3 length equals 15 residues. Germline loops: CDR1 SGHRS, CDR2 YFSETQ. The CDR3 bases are TGCGCCAGCAGCTTGGGACAGGGGGGCACAGATACGCAGTATTTT. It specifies CASSLGQGGTDTQYF.

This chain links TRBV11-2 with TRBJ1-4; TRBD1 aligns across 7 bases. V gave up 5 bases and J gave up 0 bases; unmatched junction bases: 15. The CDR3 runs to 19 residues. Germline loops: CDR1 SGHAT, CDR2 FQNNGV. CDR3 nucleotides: TGTGCCAGCAGCCGGAGCTTAGAGGGGACAGTTGCAACTAATGAAAAACTGTTTTTT. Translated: CASSRSLEGTVATNEKLFF.